What follows are 30 T cell receptor beta chains derived from one specimen sequenced in a study of blood T cells in healthy people across ages. A second roughly 7 to 12 cycle PCR used barcoded and J-beta primers. A single record per CDR3 protein comes from TCRdb applying MiXCR to the 5' RACE reads. This table has fewer than 2,000,000 distinct CDR3 sequences, about 35% appearing once. The material sequenced was blood. The origin of the receptors is a woman in her 30s in good health.

In regard to this clonotype: An end of the junction does not agree with germline; a read error may underlie this. CDR3: CAGSGGTSGRAEQYF. DNA of the CDR3: TGTGCCGGCAGTGGCGGGACTAGCGGGAGGGCCGAGCAGTACTTC. The chain is built from TRBV27 and TRBJ2-5; 16 positions agree with TRBD2. TRBJ2-7 matches the DNA end more closely, so the J call is doubtful. Germline V lookup: CDR1 MNHEY, CDR2 SMNVEV (reference sequence). The CDR3 has 15 amino acids.

This clonotype was recorded once. This rearrangement joins TRBV20-1 to TRBJ2-7; 8 bases agree with TRBD2. CDR3 length: 15 amino acids. Trimming cost V 4 bases and J 2 bases; bases outside gene matches: 10. CDR1 DFQATT and CDR2 SNEGSKA come from the germline V gene (reference sequence). CDR3 region: CSATTVAGSTYEQYF. The CDR3 DNA follows: TGCAGTGCTACGACAGTAGCGGGGTCAACCTACGAGCAGTACTTC.

This clonotype was seen just once. This may be a read error, as it is one base from a much larger clone. The chain couples TRBV9 to TRBJ1-2, with 11 bases lining up with TRBD1. Germline loops: CDR1 SGDLS, CDR2 YYNGEE. This CDR3 region has 14 residues. V shed 3 bases and J 4 bases; nucleotides not matched to a gene: 2. The CDR3 sequence: CASSGTGGGYGYTF. CDR3 sequence (DNA): TGTGCCAGCAGCGGGACAGGGGGCGGCTATGGCTACACCTTC.

This clonotype was counted only a few times. The rearrangement uses TRBV2 and TRBJ2-7, with 8 positions matching TRBD1. CDR3 length equals 15 residues. Trimming took 6 bases from V and 1 from J; bases not matched to a gene: 8. The germline gives CDR1 SNHLY, CDR2 FYNNEI. The CDR3 coding sequence is TGTGCCAGCAGCCCTACAGGGGGTCAATCCTACGAGCAGTACTTC. Translation gives CASSPTGGQSYEQYF.

This clonotype was seen more than once but under ten times. The genes are TRBV11-2 and TRBJ2-5, with TRBD2 matching 11 bases. J was trimmed by 4 bases and V by 5 bases; bases with no gene match: 6. The CDR3 loop spans 15 amino acids. CDR1 and CDR2 from the germline V gene are SGHAT and FQNNGV. CDR3 amino acids: CASSQISGGGETQYF. As DNA, the CDR3 is TGTGCCAGCAGCCAGATTAGCGGGGGGGGAGAGACCCAGTACTTC.

The chain has TRBV27 and TRBJ2-3; possibly TRBD2 for D (5 bases). V was shortened by 0 bases and J by 1 base, with 14 bases between the two germline ends. The germline CDR1 and CDR2 sequences are MNHEY and SMNVEV (reference sequence). This CDR3 is built from 17 residues. This CDR3 is CASSLSGTRLGTDTQYF. Here the CDR3 DNA reads TGTGCCAGCAGTTTATCGGGTACTAGGTTGGGCACAGATACGCAGTATTTT.

The CDR3 DNA follows: TGTGCCAGCAGTCCCCAGGGACTAGCGGGGGCCGAGCAGTACTTC. Its protein is CASSPQGLAGAEQYF. The chain couples TRBV27 to TRBJ2-7; 14 nucleotides agree with TRBD2. J gave up 6 bases and V 5 bases, and 6 bases lay outside the gene matches. From germline, CDR1 is MNHEY and CDR2 SMNVEV (reference sequence). This CDR3 has 15 residues.

The chain uses TRBV20-1 and TRBJ1-1; TRBD1 aligns across 8 bases. The CDR3 is 12 amino acids. The germline gives CDR1 DFQATT, CDR2 SNEGSKA (reference sequence). V lost 5 bases, J lost 4 bases, and 3 bases stayed unmatched. The CDR3 spells CSALDRGTEAFF. DNA for the CDR3: TGCAGTGCTTTAGACAGGGGCACTGAAGCTTTCTTT.

The sample holds many counts of this clonotype. A junction end diverges from the germline sequence, so it may reflect a read error. V usage is TRBV29-1 and J usage is TRBJ2-7, with 8 bases aligning to TRBD2. The CDR3 runs to 14 residues. Per the germline V gene, CDR1 is SQVTM and CDR2 is ANQGSEA. CDR3 sequence (DNA): TGCAGCGTTCAAGAGCGGACTAGCCGGGGCGAGCAGTACTTC. The encoded protein is CSVQERTSRGEQYF.

This clonotype has more than one count but fewer than ten. The V and J genes are TRBV4-1 and TRBJ2-1; unclear D gene. Germline V gene lookup returns CDR1 MGHRA and CDR2 YSYEKL. The CDR3 totals 14 residues. With 6 bases removed from V and 7 bases from J, the gap between germline ends came to 16 bases. The CDR3: CASRIRPSMNEQFF. The DNA for the CDR3 is TGCGCCAGCAGGATCCGTCCCTCTATGAATGAGCAGTTCTTC.

The chain carries TRBV14 and TRBJ2-1; no clear D. V lost 4 bases, J lost 10 bases, and 17 bases lay in between. The germline V gene encodes CDR1 SGHDN and CDR2 FVKESK. There are 14 residues in the CDR3. The DNA of the CDR3 is TGTGCCAGCAGCCCAGGAGATGGCTGGAACGAGCAGTTCTTC. Encoded protein: CASSPGDGWNEQFF.

In this sample, this clonotype turned up a few times. The chain has TRBV29-1 and TRBJ2-1; TRBD1 might be the D (6 bases). Per the germline V gene, CDR1 is SQVTM and CDR2 is ANQGSEA. CDR3 length: 14 amino acids. V lost 6 bases, J lost 2 bases, and 14 bases lay in between. DNA of the CDR3: TGCAGCGTCCCAGACAGGATTACCTACAATGAGCAGTTCTTC. Its translation is CSVPDRITYNEQFF.

This sequence joins TRBV20-1 and TRBJ1-2, with 8 bases that match TRBD1. With 3 bases clipped from V and 4 bases from J, the junction kept 10 bases outside the gene matches. Germline loops: CDR1 DFQATT, CDR2 SNEGSKA (reference sequence). This CDR3 is 15 amino acids long. CDR3 protein: CSASPRSTGGYGYTF. The CDR3 DNA is TGCAGTGCTAGCCCCCGGAGCACAGGGGGCTATGGCTACACCTTC.

The sample holds many counts of this clonotype. The chain combines TRBV20-1 with TRBJ2-5; D uncertain. CDR1 and CDR2 (germline): DFQATT, SNEGSKA (reference sequence). This CDR3 is built from 11 residues. Trimming stripped 5 bases from V and 5 bases from J, with 9 bases between. The CDR3 loop reads CSAERAETQYF. CDR3 coding DNA: TGCAGTGCTGAAAGAGCGGAGACCCAGTACTTC.

A few counts support this clonotype. The chain recombines TRBV20-1 with TRBJ2-7; 7 bases match TRBD1. The CDR3 spans 15 residues. The germline gives CDR1 DFQATT, CDR2 SNEGSKA (reference sequence). V gave up 0 bases and J gave up 0 bases; unmatched junction bases: 5. This CDR3 reads CSARDRGSPSYEQYF. Here the CDR3 DNA reads TGCAGTGCTAGAGACAGGGGGTCCCCCTCCTACGAGCAGTACTTC.

The rearrangement joins TRBV13 to TRBJ2-1; TRBD1 might be the D (5 bases). Deletions cut 6 bases from V and 5 bases from J, with 11 bases between. CDR3 length: 13 amino acids. Germline-derived CDR1 and CDR2 are PRHDT and FYEKMQ (reference sequence). The CDR3 loop reads CASRTDSDNEQFF. The DNA of the CDR3 is TGTGCCAGCAGGACAGACAGTGACAATGAGCAGTTCTTC.

The chain employs TRBV6-1 and TRBJ1-4; no reliable D call. The CDR3 totals 16 residues. The V end lost 5 bases, the J end lost 5 bases, and 18 bases lay between the germline ends. Germline values: CDR1 MNHNS, CDR2 SASEGT. This CDR3 is CASSQSSGRSNEKLFF. In nucleotides, the CDR3 is TGTGCCAGCAGTCAGAGCTCTGGACGGTCCAATGAAAAACTGTTTTTT.

The CDR3 region is CASSPPTVNTNTEAFF. The CDR3 coding sequence is TGTGCCAGCAGTCCCCCGACAGTAAATACGAACACTGAAGCTTTCTTT. The chain combines TRBV28 with TRBJ1-1, with D tentatively TRBD1 (5 bases). Germline loops: CDR1 MDHEN, CDR2 SYDVKM. The CDR3 is made up of 16 amino acids. The ends were cut back, 5 bases at V and 1 base at J, with 17 bases in the middle.

The chain joins TRBV4-1 to TRBJ2-1, with TRBD2 matching over 9 bases. V shed 4 bases, J shed 9 bases, and the junction held 13 bases outside the gene matches. The CDR3 contains 16 residues. Germline V gives CDR1 MGHRA, CDR2 YSYEKL. DNA of the CDR3: TGCGCCAGCAGCCCCTCCGGGGTAGCGGGGGAGAGTGAGCAGTTCTTC. As protein: CASSPSGVAGESEQFF.

This clonotype was seen a handful of times. The CDR3, as DNA: TGTGCCAGCAGTGAAGCTTATATGACACCACGCACAGATACGCAGTATTTT. Protein sequence: CASSEAYMTPRTDTQYF. V is TRBV6-1 and J is TRBJ2-3; D is undetermined. The CDR3 runs to 17 residues. The germline V and J ends were trimmed by 0 bases and 1 base, with 14 bases remaining between them. CDR1 MNHNS and CDR2 SASEGT come from the germline V gene.

V and J are TRBV10-3 and TRBJ2-1, with D possibly TRBD1 on 7 matching bases. Germline loops: CDR1 ENHRY, CDR2 SYGVKD. The CDR3 runs 16 residues. V was shortened by 2 bases and J by 9 bases, with 20 bases between the two germline ends. CDR3: CAISEEGAKPGAEQFF. CDR3 in DNA: TGTGCCATCAGTGAGGAGGGGGCGAAACCGGGGGCTGAGCAGTTCTTC.

The rearrangement links TRBV2 to TRBJ1-1; TRBD1 matches at 8 bases. V lost 4 bases, J lost 5 bases, and 3 bases stayed unmatched. CDR3 length equals 13 residues. CDR1 is SNHLY, CDR2 FYNNEI, per germline. CDR3 in DNA: TGTGCCAGCAGTGTCAGGGGGCAGACTGAAGCTTTCTTT. It specifies CASSVRGQTEAFF.

In this sample, this clonotype turned up a few times. The rearrangement joins TRBV28 to TRBJ1-1; 7 bases line up with TRBD1. V lost 7 bases to trimming and J lost 0 bases; unmatched junction nucleotides: 8. This CDR3 region has 15 residues. Germline CDR1 reads MDHEN; CDR2 reads SYDVKM. The CDR3 DNA reads TGTGCCAGCATCGGGGAGGGGGCGATGAACACTGAAGCTTTCTTT. This gives the protein CASIGEGAMNTEAFF.

The chain joins TRBV15 to TRBJ1-6, with a weak D call TRBD1 (5 bases). CDR1 LNHNV and CDR2 YYDKDF come from the germline V gene (reference sequence). V was pared by 9 bases and J by 4 bases, with 16 bases between. The CDR3 runs to 15 residues. The CDR3 sequence: CATGEGRAYNSPLHF. CDR3 in DNA: TGTGCCACGGGGGAGGGCAGGGCGTATAATTCACCCCTCCACTTT.

This clonotype was seen a handful of times. The chain has TRBV9 and TRBJ2-3, with a tentative D call TRBD2 (5 bases). V shed 0 bases and J shed 3 bases, with 11 bases lying between them. The length of the CDR3 is 15 residues. CDR1 SGDLS and CDR2 YYNGEE come from the germline V gene. CDR3 sequence reads: CASSVEARGTDTQYF. CDR3 bases: TGTGCCAGCAGCGTAGAGGCAAGAGGGACAGATACGCAGTATTTT.

This clonotype occurred once. The chain recombines TRBV15 with TRBJ2-1, with D possibly TRBD2 on 5 matching bases. The DNA end lines up better with TRBJ2-7; the J call may be wrong. The CDR3 extends over 18 amino acids. The germline gives CDR1 LNHNV, CDR2 YYDKDF (reference sequence). The CDR3 bases are TGTGCCACCAGCAGAGATCCGGCTAGCTCGTCGGGCTACAATGAGCAGTACTTC. Residues: CATSRDPASSSGYNEQYF.

A word on this clonotype: A read error may produce the germline difference seen at one junction end. The V and J genes are TRBV5-1 and TRBJ1-2, with D tentatively TRBD1 (5 bases). In germline, CDR1 is SGHRS, CDR2 YFSETQ. The CDR3 is 16 amino acids. CDR3 loop: CAGSLGVVGGVVGYTF. The CDR3 DNA sequence: TGCGCCGGCAGCTTGGGGGTCGTCGGGGGTGTCGTGGGCTACACCTTC.

For this clonotype: A much more abundant neighbour one base away suggests this may be a read error. The V gene is TRBV13, the J gene TRBJ1-6; tentatively, D is TRBD1 (5 bases). Between the trimmed V and J ends, which lost 4 bases and 10 bases, there was a span of 14 bases. The CDR3 runs 14 residues. Germline V gene data show CDR1 as PRHDT and CDR2 as FYEKMQ (reference sequence). In nucleotides, the CDR3 is TGTGCCAGCAGCTCGAGCCAGGGAGGATCACCCCTCCACTTT. This gives the protein CASSSSQGGSPLHF.

The V call is TRBV12-3 or TRBV12-4, the J call TRBJ1-1; D may be TRBD1 (5 bases). The length of the CDR3 is 14 residues. Trimming removed 5 bases from V and 10 bases from J, with 20 bases in between. CDR3 protein: CASSPRGRASGAFF. The CDR3 region has the DNA TGTGCCAGCAGTCCCCGTGGCAGGGCTTCGGGAGCTTTCTTT.

The table lists this clonotype with a few counts. CDR3 nucleotide sequence: TGCGCCAGCAGCTTGTTGGCCCAGGGCACTGAAGCTTTCTTT. Protein: CASSLLAQGTEAFF. The chain combines TRBV5-1 with TRBJ1-1, with D tentatively TRBD1 (5 bases). Trimming left V 1 base short and J 4 bases short, with 11 bases between. CDR3 length: 14 residues. Germline V CDR1 and CDR2: SGHRS, YFSETQ.